This entry describes one T cell receptor beta chain. The target of this receptor is not known. There are no base qualities to consult, and no much larger clone falls within one base. The source of the sample is a study of blood T cell repertoires in COVID-19 (dated by TCRdb to 2019 to 2021). General notes on the study: Samples covering the acute and convalescent phases of COVID-19 were provided by collaborators in the United States, Italy and Spain. The material from the prospective study consisted of cDNA or gDNA derived from T cells, B-cell-depleted T cells, or PBMCs. Subjects who had been exposed to COVID-19, were actively infected with it, or had recovered from it provided the deeply sampled blood TCRbeta repertoires that made up the dataset. A freely available public database, intended as a resource for researchers studying the immune response to SARS-CoV-2, is where the repertoires were released. The samples were drawn from two sources: the first 160 participants of the ongoing ImmuneRACE study, and over 1,000 subjects contributed by 6 global collaborators. Sample metadata almost always included a de-identified subject ID, COVID-19 status, age in years and sex. Where HLA class I and class II types were available, the types were taken from metadata supplied by the sample provider, not from assay-based typing. Broader findings and caveats from the paper: Clinical and demographic metadata were provided uncurated, with the amount varying by source and participant.

TCRbeta CDR3 regions were amplified from genomic DNA by means of the immunoSEQ Assay, a bias-controlled multiplex PCR. The study's own analysis went as follows. Nucleated cell counts per sample were estimated from amplification of reference gene primers within the assay. Sequence reads were collapsed and filtered to measure the absolute abundance of every unique TCRbeta CDR3 rearrangement. For each sample, productive Simpson clonality was calculated by taking the square root of Simpson's diversity index across productive rearrangements. Imported from immuneACCESS, the table was reduced by TCRdb to in-frame sequences with V and J called. These copies leave out some clones; in studies compared against another copy, an unresolved V gene accounts for under half, and the cause of the remainder is not known. V, J and clone size were drawn from that table, and D and trimming were deduced from the DNA. This sample lists approximately 130,000 clones; 70% to 80% were detected once. The ten most abundant clones make up roughly 25% of the sample.

Whole blood was collected in K2EDTA tubes by collaborating institutions according to the institutions' own protocols. For TCRbeta analysis, collaborators shipped samples in one of three forms: frozen whole blood, isolated PBMCs, or DNA extracted from either of those sample types. The germline V gene provides CDR1 SGHTA and CDR2 FQGTGA. V and J lose 0 bases and 12 bases, and a span of 12 bases separates them. Including the terminal cysteine and phenylalanine, the CDR3 comprises 14 residues. CDR3 DNA is the only sequence kept; it has 42 bases, read in frame from the first base. The sample comprised peripheral blood. The rearrangement combines TRBV7-3 with TRBJ1-6; the D gene is perhaps TRBD1, on 6 matching bases. The TCR was taken from a human donor in a cohort sampled during active COVID-19. The CDR3 in this case is CASSLTQGIQPLHF. Read as DNA, the sequence is TGTGCCAGCAGCTTAACACAGGGCATCCAACCCCTCCACTTT.